This T cell receptor beta chain was sequenced for a study of shared clonotypes between healthy human individuals. Comment on this clone: Antigen specificity is unknown.

Measured with immunoSEQ multiplex PCR; TCRdb has only the in-frame clones, and not every one. The repertoire consists of about 2.5 million clones, with 85% to 95% occurring once and the leading ten covering about 0.41%. General study results and limits: It was anticipated that sequencing depth would influence how many clonotypes donors shared.

The CD4+ fraction was divided into a CD45RA+ naive subset and a CD45RA-negative memory subset. The sequenced sample was naive CD4+ T cells from PBMCs. Sample subset: CD45RA+ positively selected. The receptor was isolated from a man between 18 and 29 years old in good health. Some clones in this sample may be carry-over from other donors' samples.

In DNA, the CDR3 is TGTGCCAGCAGCCATGAAGCGGGAGTTGTCTACGAGCAGTACTTC. Its translation: CASSHEAGVVYEQYF. The V and J genes are TRBV4-2 and TRBJ2-7; 8 bases agree with TRBD2. This CDR3 is built from 15 residues. CDR1 LGHNA and CDR2 YNFKEQ come from the germline V gene. Losses at the gene ends were 3 bases for V and 3 bases for J; bases not matched to a gene: 7.